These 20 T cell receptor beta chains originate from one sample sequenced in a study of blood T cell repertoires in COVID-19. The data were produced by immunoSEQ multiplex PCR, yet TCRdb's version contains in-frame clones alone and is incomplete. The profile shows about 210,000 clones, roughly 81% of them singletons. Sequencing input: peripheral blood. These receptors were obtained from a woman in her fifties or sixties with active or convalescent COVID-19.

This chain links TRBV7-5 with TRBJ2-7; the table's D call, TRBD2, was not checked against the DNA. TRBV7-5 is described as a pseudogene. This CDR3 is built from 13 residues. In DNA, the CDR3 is TGTGTCAGAAGCTTAAGGACTAGCATCGAGCAGTACTTC. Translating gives CVRSLRTSIEQYF.

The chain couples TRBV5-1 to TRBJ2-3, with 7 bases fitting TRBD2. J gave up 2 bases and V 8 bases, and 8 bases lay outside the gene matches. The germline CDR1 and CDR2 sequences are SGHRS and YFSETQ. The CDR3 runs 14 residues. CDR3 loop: CASTPGLLTDTQYF. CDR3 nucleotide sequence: TGCGCCAGTACCCCGGGACTACTCACAGATACGCAGTATTTT. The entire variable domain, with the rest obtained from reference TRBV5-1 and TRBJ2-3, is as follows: KAGVTQTPRYLIKTRGQQVTLSCSPISGHRSVSWYQQTPGQGLQFLFEYFSETQRNKGNFPGRFSGRQFSNSRSEMNVSTLELGDSALYLCASTPGLLTDTQYFGPGTRLTVL.

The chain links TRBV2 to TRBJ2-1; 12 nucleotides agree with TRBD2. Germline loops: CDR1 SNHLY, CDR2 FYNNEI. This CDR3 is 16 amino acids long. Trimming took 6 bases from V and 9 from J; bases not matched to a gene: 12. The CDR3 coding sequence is TGTGCCAGCAGGGGACGACTAGCGGGAGCCCTGGGTGAGCAGTTCTTC. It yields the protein CASRGRLAGALGEQFF.

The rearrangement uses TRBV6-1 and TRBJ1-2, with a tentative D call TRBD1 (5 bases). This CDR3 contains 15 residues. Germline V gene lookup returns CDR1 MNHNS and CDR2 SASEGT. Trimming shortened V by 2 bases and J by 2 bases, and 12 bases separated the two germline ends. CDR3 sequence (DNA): TGTGCCAGCAGTGAAACGCTGGGGGGGAACTATGGCTACACCTTC. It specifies CASSETLGGNYGYTF.

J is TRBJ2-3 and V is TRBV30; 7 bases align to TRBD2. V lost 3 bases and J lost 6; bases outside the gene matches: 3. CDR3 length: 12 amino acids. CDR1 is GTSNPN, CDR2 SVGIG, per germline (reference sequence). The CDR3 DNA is TGTGCCTGGAGCGGGACTAAGGATACGCAGTATTTT. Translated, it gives CAWSGTKDTQYF.

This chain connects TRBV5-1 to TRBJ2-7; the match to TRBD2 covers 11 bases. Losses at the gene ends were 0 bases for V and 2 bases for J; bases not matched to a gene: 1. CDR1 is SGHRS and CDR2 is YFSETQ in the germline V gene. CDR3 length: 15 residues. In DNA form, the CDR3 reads TGCGCCAGCAGCTTGGAGGGACTAGCGGCCTACGAGCAGTACTTC. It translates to CASSLEGLAAYEQYF.

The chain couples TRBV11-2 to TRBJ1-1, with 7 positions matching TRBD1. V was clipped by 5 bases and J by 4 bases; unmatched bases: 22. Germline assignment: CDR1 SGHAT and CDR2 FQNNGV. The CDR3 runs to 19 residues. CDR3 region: CASSLPPFGQELRSTEAFF. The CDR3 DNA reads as TGTGCCAGCAGCCTCCCCCCTTTCGGACAGGAGTTGCGTAGCACTGAAGCTTTCTTT.

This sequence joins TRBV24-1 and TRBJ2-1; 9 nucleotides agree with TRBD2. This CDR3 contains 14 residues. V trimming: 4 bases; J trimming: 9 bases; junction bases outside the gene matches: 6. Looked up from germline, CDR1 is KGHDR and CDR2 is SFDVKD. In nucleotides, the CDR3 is TGTGCCACCAGTGAGCCTGGGACTAGCAGTGAGCAGTTCTTC. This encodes CATSEPGTSSEQFF.

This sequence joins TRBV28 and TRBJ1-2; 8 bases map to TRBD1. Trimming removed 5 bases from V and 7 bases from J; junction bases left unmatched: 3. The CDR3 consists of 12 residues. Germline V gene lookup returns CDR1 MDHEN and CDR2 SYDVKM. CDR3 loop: CASSAGGSGYTF. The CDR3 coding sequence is TGTGCCAGCAGTGCAGGGGGCTCTGGCTACACCTTC.

The DNA of the CDR3 is TGTGCCAGCAGTTCGATCCCGGGTTTCGGGCAGTACGTC. It is translated as CASSSIPGFGQYV. V is TRBV27 and J is TRBJ2-7; D is ambiguous. The CDR3 runs 13 residues. V lost 4 bases to trimming and J lost 9 bases, with 16 bases between them. In germline, CDR1 is MNHEY, CDR2 SMNVEV (reference sequence).

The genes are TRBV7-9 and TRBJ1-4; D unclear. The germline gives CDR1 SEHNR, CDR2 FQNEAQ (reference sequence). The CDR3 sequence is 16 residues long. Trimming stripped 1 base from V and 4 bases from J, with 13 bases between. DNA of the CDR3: TGTGCCAGCAGCTTAGACGGGAGGAGAGGTAATGAAAAACTGTTTTTT. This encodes CASSLDGRRGNEKLFF.

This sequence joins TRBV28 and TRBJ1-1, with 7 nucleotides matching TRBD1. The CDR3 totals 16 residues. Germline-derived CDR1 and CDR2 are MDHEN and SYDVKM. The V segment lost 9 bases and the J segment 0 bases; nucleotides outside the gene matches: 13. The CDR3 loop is CARLRRGRPMNTEAFF. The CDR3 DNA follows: TGTGCCAGACTAAGGAGGGGGCGGCCGATGAACACTGAAGCTTTCTTT.

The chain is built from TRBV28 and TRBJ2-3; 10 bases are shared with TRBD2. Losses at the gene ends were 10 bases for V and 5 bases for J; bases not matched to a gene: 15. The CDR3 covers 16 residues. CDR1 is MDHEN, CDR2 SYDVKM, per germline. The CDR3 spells CAISPTLAGVIDTQYF. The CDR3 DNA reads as TGTGCCATCTCCCCAACCCTAGCGGGAGTAATAGATACGCAGTATTTT.

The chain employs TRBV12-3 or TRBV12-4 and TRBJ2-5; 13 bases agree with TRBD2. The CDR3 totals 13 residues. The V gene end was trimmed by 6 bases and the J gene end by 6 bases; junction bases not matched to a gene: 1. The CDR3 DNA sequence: TGTGCCAGCAGGACTAGCGGGGGGAAGACCCAGTACTTC. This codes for CASRTSGGKTQYF.

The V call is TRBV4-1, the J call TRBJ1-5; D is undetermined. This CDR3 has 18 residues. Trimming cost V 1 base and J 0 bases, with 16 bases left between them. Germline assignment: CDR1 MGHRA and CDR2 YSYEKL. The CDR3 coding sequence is TGCGCCAGCAGCCAAGTTAGTCCTACGCCAGGTAGCAATCAGCCCCAGCATTTT. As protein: CASSQVSPTPGSNQPQHF.

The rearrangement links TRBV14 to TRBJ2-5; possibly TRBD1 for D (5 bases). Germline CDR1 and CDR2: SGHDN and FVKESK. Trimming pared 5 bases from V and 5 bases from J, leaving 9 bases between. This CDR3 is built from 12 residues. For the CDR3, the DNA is TGTGCCAGCAGCTACAGGCGGGAGACCCAGTACTTC. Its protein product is CASSYRRETQYF.

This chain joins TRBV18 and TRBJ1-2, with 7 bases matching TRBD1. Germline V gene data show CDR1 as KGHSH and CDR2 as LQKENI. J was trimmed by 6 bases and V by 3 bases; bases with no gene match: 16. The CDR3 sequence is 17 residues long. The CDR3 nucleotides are TGTGCCAGCTCACCCATACAGACAGGGAACGGCTTTCATGGCTACACCTTC. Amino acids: CASSPIQTGNGFHGYTF.

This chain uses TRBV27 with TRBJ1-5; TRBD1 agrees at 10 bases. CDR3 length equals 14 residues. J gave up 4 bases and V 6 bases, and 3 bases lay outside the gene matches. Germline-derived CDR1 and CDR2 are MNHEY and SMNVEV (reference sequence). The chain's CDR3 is CASRGTGVNQPQHF. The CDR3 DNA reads TGTGCCAGCAGGGGGACAGGGGTAAATCAGCCCCAGCATTTT.

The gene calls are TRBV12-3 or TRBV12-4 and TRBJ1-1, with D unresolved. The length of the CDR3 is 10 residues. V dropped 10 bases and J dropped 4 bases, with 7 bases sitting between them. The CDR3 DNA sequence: TGTGCCACCAGCCTCACTGAAGCTTTCTTT. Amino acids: CATSLTEAFF.

CDR3 sequence reads: CASSPAGLGADTQYF. Here the CDR3 DNA reads TGTGCCAGCTCACCGGCGGGGCTTGGGGCAGATACGCAGTATTTT. The chain couples TRBV18 to TRBJ2-3, with D perhaps TRBD2 (6 bases). Germline V lookup: CDR1 KGHSH, CDR2 LQKENI. Trimming stripped 3 bases from V and 4 bases from J, with 14 bases between. There are 15 residues in the CDR3.